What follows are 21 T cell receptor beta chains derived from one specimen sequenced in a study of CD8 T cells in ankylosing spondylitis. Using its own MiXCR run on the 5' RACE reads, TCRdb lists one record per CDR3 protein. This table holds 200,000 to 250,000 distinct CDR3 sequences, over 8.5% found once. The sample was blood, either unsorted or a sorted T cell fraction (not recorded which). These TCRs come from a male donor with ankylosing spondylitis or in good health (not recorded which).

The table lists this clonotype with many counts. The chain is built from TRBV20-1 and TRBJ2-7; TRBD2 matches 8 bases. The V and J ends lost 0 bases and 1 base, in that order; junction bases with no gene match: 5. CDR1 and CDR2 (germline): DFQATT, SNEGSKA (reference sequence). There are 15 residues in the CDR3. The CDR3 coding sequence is TGCAGTGCTAGAGATCTAGTAGCGGGGTCCTACGAGCAGTACTTC. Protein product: CSARDLVAGSYEQYF.

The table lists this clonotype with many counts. This CDR3 is CASSEGPWDQPQHF. CDR3 sequence (DNA): TGTGCCAGCAGTGAAGGACCATGGGATCAGCCCCAGCATTTT. The chain employs TRBV6-1 and TRBJ1-5; no clear D. The CDR3 covers 14 residues. Germline V lookup: CDR1 MNHNS, CDR2 SASEGT. Trimming took off 1 base at V and 5 bases at J, with 9 bases between the two ends.

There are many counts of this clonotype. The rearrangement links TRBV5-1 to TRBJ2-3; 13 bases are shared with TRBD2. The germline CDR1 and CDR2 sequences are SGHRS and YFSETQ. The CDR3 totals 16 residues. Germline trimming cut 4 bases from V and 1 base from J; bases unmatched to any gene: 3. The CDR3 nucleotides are TGCGCCAGCAGCACCGGACTAGCGGGAGGCACAGATACGCAGTATTTT. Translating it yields CASSTGLAGGTDTQYF.

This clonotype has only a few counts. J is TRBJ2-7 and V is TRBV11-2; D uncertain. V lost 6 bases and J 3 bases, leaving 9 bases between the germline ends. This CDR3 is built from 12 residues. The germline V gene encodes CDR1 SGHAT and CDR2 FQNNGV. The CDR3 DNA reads TGTGCCAGCAGTATTAAGGGCTACGAGCAGTACTTC. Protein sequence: CASSIKGYEQYF. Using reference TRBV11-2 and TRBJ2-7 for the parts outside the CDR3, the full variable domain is EAGVAQSPRYKIIEKRQSVAFWCNPISGHATLYWYQQILGQGPKLLIQFQNNGVVDDSQLPKDRFSAERLKGVDSTLKIQPAKLEDSAVYLCASSIKGYEQYFGPGTRLTVT.

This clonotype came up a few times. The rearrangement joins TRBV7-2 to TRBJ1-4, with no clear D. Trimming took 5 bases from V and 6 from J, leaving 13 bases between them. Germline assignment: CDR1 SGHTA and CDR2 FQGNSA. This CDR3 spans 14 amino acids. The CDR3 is CASSPWATHEKLFF. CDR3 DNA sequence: TGTGCCAGCAGCCCCTGGGCTACCCATGAAAAACTGTTTTTT.

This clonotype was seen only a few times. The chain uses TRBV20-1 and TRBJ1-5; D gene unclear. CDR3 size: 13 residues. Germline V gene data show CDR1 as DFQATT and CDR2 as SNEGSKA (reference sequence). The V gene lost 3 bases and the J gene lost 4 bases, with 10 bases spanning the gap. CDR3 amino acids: CSASWKGNQPQHF. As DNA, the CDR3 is TGCAGTGCTAGTTGGAAGGGAAATCAGCCCCAGCATTTT.

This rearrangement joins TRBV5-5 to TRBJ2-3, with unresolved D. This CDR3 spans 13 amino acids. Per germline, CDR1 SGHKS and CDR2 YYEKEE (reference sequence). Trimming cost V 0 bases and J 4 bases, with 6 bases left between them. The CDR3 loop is CASSLDSPDTQYF. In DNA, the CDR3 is TGTGCCAGCAGCTTGGATTCCCCAGATACGCAGTATTTT.

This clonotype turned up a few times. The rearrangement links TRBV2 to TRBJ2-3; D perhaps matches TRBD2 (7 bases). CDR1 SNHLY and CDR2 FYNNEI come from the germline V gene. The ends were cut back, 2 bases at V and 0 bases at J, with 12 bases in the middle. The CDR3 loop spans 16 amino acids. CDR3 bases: TGTGCCAGCAGTGAAATCGCGGGGGCTAGCACAGATACGCAGTATTTT. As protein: CASSEIAGASTDTQYF.

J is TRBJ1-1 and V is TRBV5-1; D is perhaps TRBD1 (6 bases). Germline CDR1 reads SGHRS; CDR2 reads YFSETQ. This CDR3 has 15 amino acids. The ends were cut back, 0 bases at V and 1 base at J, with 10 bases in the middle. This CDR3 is CASSLEGTPNTEAFF. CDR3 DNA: TGCGCCAGCAGCTTGGAGGGGACACCGAACACTGAAGCTTTCTTT.

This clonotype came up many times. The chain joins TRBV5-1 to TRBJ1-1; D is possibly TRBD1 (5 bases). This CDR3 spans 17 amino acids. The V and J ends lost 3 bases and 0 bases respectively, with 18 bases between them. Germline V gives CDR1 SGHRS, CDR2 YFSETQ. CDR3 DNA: TGCGCCAGCAGCTGGGGCGTGGCAGGAGGGATGAACACTGAAGCTTTCTTT. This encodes CASSWGVAGGMNTEAFF.

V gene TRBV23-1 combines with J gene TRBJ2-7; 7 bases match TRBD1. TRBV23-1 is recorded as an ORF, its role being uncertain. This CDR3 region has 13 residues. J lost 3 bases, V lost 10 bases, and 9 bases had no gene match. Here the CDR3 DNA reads TGCGCCACCCGAGGGGGCGACTTCTACGAGCAGTACTTC. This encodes CATRGGDFYEQYF.

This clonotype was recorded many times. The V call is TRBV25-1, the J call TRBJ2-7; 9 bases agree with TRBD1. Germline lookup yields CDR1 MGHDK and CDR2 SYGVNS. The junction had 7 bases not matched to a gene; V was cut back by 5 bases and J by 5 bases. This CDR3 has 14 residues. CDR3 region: CASSRGTGIDEQYF. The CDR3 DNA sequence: TGTGCCAGCAGTCGAGGGACAGGGATCGACGAGCAGTACTTC.

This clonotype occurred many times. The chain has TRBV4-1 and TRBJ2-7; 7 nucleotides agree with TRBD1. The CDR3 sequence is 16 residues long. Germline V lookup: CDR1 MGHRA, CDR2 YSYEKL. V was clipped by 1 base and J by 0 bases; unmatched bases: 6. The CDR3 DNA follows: TGCGCCAGCAGCCAAGGGGAAGGGACAGTCTCCTACGAGCAGTACTTC. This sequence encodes CASSQGEGTVSYEQYF.

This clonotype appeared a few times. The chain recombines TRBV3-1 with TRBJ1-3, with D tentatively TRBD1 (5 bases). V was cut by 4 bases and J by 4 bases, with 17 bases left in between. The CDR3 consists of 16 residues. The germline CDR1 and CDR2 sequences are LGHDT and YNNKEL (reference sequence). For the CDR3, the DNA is TGTGCCAGCAGCCCCAAAATCGCGGGGCTCGGAAACACCATATATTTT. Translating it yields CASSPKIAGLGNTIYF.

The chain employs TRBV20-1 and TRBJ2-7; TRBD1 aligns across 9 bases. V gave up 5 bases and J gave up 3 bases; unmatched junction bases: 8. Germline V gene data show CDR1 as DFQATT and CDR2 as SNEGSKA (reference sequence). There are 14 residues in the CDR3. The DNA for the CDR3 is TGCAGTGCTCCGGGCGGGACAGGGTACTACGAGCAGTACTTC. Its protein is CSAPGGTGYYEQYF.

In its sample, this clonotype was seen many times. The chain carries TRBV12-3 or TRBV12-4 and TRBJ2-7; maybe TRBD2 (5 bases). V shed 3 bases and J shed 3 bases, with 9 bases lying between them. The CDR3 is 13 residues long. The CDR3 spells CASSLGVHYEQYF. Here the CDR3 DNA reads TGTGCCAGCAGTTTGGGAGTGCACTACGAGCAGTACTTC.

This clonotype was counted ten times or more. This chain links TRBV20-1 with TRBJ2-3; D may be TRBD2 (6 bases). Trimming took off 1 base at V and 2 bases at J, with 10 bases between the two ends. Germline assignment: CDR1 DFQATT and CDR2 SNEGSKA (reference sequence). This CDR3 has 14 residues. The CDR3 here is CSARVPGATDTQYF. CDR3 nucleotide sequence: TGCAGTGCTAGAGTACCGGGAGCCACAGATACGCAGTATTTT.

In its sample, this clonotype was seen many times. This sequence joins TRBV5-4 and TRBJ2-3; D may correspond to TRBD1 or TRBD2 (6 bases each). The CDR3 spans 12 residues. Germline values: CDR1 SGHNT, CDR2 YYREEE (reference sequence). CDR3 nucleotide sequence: TGTGCGTGGGGGGCACTGTTGGATACGCAGTATTTT. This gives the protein CAWGALLDTQYF.

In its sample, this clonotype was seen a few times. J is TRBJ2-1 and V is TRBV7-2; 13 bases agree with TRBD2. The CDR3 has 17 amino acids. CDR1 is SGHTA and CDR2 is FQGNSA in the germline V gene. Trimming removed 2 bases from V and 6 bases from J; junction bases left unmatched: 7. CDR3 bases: TGTGCCAGCAGCTTAACGTTACTAGCGGGGGGGATCAATGAGCAGTTCTTC. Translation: CASSLTLLAGGINEQFF.

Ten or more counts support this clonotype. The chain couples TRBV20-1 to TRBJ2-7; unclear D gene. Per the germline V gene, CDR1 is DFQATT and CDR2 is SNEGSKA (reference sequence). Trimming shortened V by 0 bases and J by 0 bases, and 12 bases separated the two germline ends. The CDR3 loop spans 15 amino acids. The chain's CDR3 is CSARDLAGYSYEQYF. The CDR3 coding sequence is TGCAGTGCTAGAGATTTAGCTGGCTACTCCTACGAGCAGTACTTC.

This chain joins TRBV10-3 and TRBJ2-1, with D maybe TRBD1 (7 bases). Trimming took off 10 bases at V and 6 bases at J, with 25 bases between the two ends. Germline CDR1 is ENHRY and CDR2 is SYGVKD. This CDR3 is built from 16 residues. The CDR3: CATLPRPGQGGNEQFF. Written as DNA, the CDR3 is TGTGCCACCCTACCGCGGCCGGGGCAGGGGGGCAATGAGCAGTTCTTC.